The source of this T cell receptor beta chain is a study of cytomegalovirus exposure and HLA in healthy donors. Study-wide context: Assignment to the Caucasian-associated ancestry cluster applied to around 76% of the roughly 420 genotyped donors.

Concerning this clone itself: The antigen is undetermined.

Deletions cut 2 bases from V and 1 base from J, with 11 bases between. CDR1 and CDR2 (germline): GTSNPN, SVGIG (reference sequence). This CDR3 is 14 amino acids long. General study results and limits: Specific recognition of CMV antigens was confirmed in vitro for a few chains (all CMV-associated). Whilst most TCR sequences proved rare, a subset of public TCRs occurred across many donors. Later analysis showed TCR association rates varying by HLA locus, highest for DRB1 and lowest for HLA-C.

The PCR ran on 60 Vbeta and 13 Jbeta primers. Sequencing used immunoSEQ multiplex PCR; TCRdb keeps in-frame clones, though not all of them. This table has over 130,000 clones, 79% appearing once. The receptor comes from a man aged 50-60 years in good health and CMV-seropositive. The chain has TRBV30 and TRBJ2-5; TRBD2 is a possible D gene (6 bases). The specimen sequenced was PBMCs. The CDR3 loop is CAWSPPGVQETQYF. In DNA form, the CDR3 reads TGTGCCTGGAGTCCCCCGGGGGTCCAAGAGACCCAGTACTTC.